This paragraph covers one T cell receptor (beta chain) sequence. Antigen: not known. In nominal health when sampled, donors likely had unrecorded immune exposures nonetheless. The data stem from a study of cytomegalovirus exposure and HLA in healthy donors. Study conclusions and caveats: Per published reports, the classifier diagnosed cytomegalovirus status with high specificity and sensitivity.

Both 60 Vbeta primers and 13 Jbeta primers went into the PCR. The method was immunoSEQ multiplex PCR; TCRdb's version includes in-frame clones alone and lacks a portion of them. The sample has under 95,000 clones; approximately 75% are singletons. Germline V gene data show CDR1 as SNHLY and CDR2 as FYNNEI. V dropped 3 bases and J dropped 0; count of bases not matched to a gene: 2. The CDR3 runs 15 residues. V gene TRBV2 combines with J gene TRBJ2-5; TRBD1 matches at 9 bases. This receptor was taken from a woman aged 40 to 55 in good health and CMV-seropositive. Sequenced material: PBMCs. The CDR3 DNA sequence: TGTGCCAGCAGTGACGGGACAGGGTACCAAGAGACCCAGTACTTC. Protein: CASSDGTGYQETQYF. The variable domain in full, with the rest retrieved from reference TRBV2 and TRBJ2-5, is EPEVTQTPSHQVTQMGQEVILRCVPISNHLYFYWYRQILGQKVEFLVSFYNNEISEKSEIFDDQFSVERPDGSNFTLKIRSTKLEDSAMYFCASSDGTGYQETQYFGPGTRLLVL.